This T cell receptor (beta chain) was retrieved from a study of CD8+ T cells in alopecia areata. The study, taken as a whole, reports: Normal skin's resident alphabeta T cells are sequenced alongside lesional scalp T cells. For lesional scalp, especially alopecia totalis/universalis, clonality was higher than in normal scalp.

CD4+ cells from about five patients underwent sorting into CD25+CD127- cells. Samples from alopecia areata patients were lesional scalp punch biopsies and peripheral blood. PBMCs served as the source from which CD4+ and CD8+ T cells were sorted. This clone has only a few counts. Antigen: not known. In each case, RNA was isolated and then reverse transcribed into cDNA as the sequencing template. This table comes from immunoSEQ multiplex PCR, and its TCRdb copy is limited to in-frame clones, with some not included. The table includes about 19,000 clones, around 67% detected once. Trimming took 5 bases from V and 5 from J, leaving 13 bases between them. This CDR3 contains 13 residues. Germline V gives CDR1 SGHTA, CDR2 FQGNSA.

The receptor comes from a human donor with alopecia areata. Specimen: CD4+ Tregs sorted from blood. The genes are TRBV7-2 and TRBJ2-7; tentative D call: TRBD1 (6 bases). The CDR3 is CASSQDRFDEQYF. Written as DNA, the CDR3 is TGTGCCAGCAGCCAGGACAGATTCGACGAGCAGTACTTC.